One and the same sample provided the 23 T cell receptor beta chains below, sequenced in a study of blood T cells in healthy people across ages. A second 7 to 11 cycle PCR used barcoded and J-beta primers. A single record per CDR3 protein comes from TCRdb applying MiXCR to the 5' RACE reads. The table has approximately 800,000 distinct CDR3 sequences, roughly 64% seen once; the top ten hold around 22%. Sequences were obtained from blood. The receptors derive from a man aged 25 to 45 in good health.

The chain employs TRBV20-1 and TRBJ2-6, with 8 bases that match TRBD1. Germline lookup yields CDR1 DFQATT and CDR2 SNEGSKA (reference sequence). The length of the CDR3 is 15 residues. After removal of 5 bases from V and 4 bases from J, the junction contained 7 bases not matched to a gene. This CDR3 is CSASGGARGANVLTF. CDR3 nucleotides: TGCAGTGCTTCAGGGGGCGCAAGGGGGGCCAACGTCCTGACTTTC.

This CDR3 is CASSPQQGAGANVLTF. DNA of the CDR3: TGTGCCAGCAGTCCCCAACAGGGTGCTGGGGCCAACGTCCTGACTTTC. The chain recombines TRBV12-3 or TRBV12-4 with TRBJ2-6; TRBD1 might be the D (6 bases). Trimming left V 5 bases short and J 2 bases short, with 13 bases between. This CDR3 region has 16 residues.

J is TRBJ2-7 and V is TRBV7-2; TRBD2 matches 10 bases. The V and J ends lost 2 bases and 4 bases, in that order; junction bases with no gene match: 11. The CDR3 is 17 residues long. CDR1 and CDR2 (germline): SGHTA, FQGNSA. CDR3 sequence (DNA): TGTGCCAGCAGCTTAAGGGCTAGCGGGGGTCCCCCTTACGAGCAGTACTTC. It codes for CASSLRASGGPPYEQYF.

The chain is built from TRBV7-2 and TRBJ2-1; D ambiguous. CDR1 and CDR2 from the germline V gene are SGHTA and FQGNSA. The CDR3 contains 14 residues. V gave up 7 bases and J gave up 2 bases, with 12 bases separating them. The CDR3 region is CASKSLDTYNEQFF. CDR3 DNA: TGTGCCAGCAAGTCGCTAGATACCTACAATGAGCAGTTCTTC.

As regards this clonotype: The junction shows a germline mismatch at one end, possibly a read error. This rearrangement joins TRBV12-3 or TRBV12-4 to TRBJ2-3; no clear D. The CDR3 is 12 residues long. CDR3 nucleotide sequence: TGTGCCAACAGTTTAGTTGGCGATACGCAGTATTTT. Its protein product is CANSLVGDTQYF.

V gene TRBV7-8 combines with J gene TRBJ1-2; a weak D match, TRBD1 (5 bases). Trimming removed 1 base at V and 4 bases at J, with 13 bases between. The germline V gene has CDR1 SGHVS and CDR2 FQNEAQ. The CDR3 length is 15 residues. CDR3 amino acids: CASSLGSLGTYGYTF. The CDR3 DNA sequence: TGTGCCAGCAGCTTAGGGTCCTTGGGGACCTATGGCTACACCTTC.

In this sample, this clonotype turned up a few times. The J gene is TRBJ1-1, the V gene TRBV13; D gene ambiguous. CDR3 length: 12 amino acids. V was clipped by 6 bases and J by 4 bases, with 9 bases between them. The germline V gene has CDR1 PRHDT and CDR2 FYEKMQ (reference sequence). In DNA, the CDR3 is TGTGCCAGCAGGCGGGGTATCACTGAAGCTTTCTTT. This gives the protein CASRRGITEAFF. Combining the CDR3 with reference TRBV13 and TRBJ1-1 gives the whole variable domain AAGVIQSPRHLIKEKRETATLKCYPIPRHDTVYWYQQGPGQDPQFLISFYEKMQSDKGSIPDRFSAQQFSDYHSELNMSSLELGDSALYFCASRRGITEAFFGQGTRLTVV.

The chain recombines TRBV20-1 with TRBJ1-3, with D possibly matching TRBD1 (5 bases). The germline V gene has CDR1 DFQATT and CDR2 SNEGSKA (reference sequence). The V and J ends lost 6 bases and 4 bases respectively, with 10 bases between them. The CDR3 totals 12 residues. CDR3 in amino acids: CSAPRQGNTIYF. For the CDR3, the DNA is TGCAGTGCACCTCGACAGGGAAACACCATATATTTT.

In its sample, this clonotype was seen a few times. The chain carries TRBV27 and TRBJ1-2, with TRBD1 identical over 8 bases. This CDR3 has 15 amino acids. With V trimmed by 5 bases and J by 1 base, 6 bases remained unmatched. Germline loops: CDR1 MNHEY, CDR2 SMNVEV (reference sequence). CDR3 bases: TGTGCCAGCAGTCTGAATGGACAGGGTAACTATGGCTACACCTTC. It encodes CASSLNGQGNYGYTF.

The chain recombines TRBV28 with TRBJ1-1; D gene uncertain. The V gene lost 5 bases and the J gene lost 1 base, with 14 bases spanning the gap. Looked up from germline, CDR1 is MDHEN and CDR2 is SYDVKM. This CDR3 is 15 amino acids long. The CDR3 here is CASSLPSDQNTEAFF. The CDR3 DNA reads TGTGCCAGCAGTCTCCCCTCCGACCAGAACACTGAAGCTTTCTTT.

There are a few counts of this clonotype. V usage is TRBV29-1 and J usage is TRBJ2-7, with D perhaps matching TRBD2 (6 bases). CDR1 and CDR2 (germline): SQVTM, ANQGSEA. V was pared by 4 bases and J by 3 bases, with 7 bases between. This CDR3 is 11 amino acids long. This CDR3 reads CSVGDFYEQYF. In nucleotides, the CDR3 is TGCAGCGTTGGGGACTTCTACGAGCAGTACTTC.

This clonotype came up a few times. V gene TRBV5-1 combines with J gene TRBJ1-4; 7 bases are a match to TRBD1. This CDR3 is 14 amino acids long. V lost 7 bases, J lost 6 bases, and 9 bases stayed unmatched. Germline values: CDR1 SGHRS, CDR2 YFSETQ. In nucleotides, the CDR3 is TGCGCCAGCCGTCCGGGACAGTCATATGAAAAACTGTTTTTT. Its translation: CASRPGQSYEKLFF.

This chain joins TRBV6-5 and TRBJ1-4; the match to TRBD1 covers 7 bases. J lost 8 bases, V lost 6 bases, and 12 bases had no gene match. This CDR3 spans 15 amino acids. Germline V gene lookup returns CDR1 MNHEY and CDR2 SVGAGI. The CDR3 loop reads CASRVTAGGIEKLFF. DNA of the CDR3: TGTGCCAGCAGGGTTACGGCAGGGGGTATAGAAAAACTGTTTTTT.

The sample holds a few counts of this clonotype. The chain links TRBV5-1 to TRBJ2-1; D gene ambiguous. CDR3 length: 13 residues. The V and J ends lost 3 bases and 4 bases respectively, with 8 bases between them. Looked up from germline, CDR1 is SGHRS and CDR2 is YFSETQ. The CDR3 protein is CASSSLAYNEQFF. Here the CDR3 DNA reads TGCGCCAGCAGCTCGCTGGCATACAATGAGCAGTTCTTC.

The V and J genes are TRBV7-9 and TRBJ2-1; D might be TRBD2 (6 bases). The CDR3 totals 17 residues. Per the germline V gene, CDR1 is SEHNR and CDR2 is FQNEAQ (reference sequence). Trimming left V 2 bases short and J 7 bases short, with 21 bases between. CDR3: CASSLIALRGGRNEQFF. The CDR3 bases are TGTGCCAGCAGCTTAATCGCTCTGCGGGGTGGGAGGAATGAGCAGTTCTTC.

This clonotype has only a few counts. The chain couples TRBV6-6 to TRBJ2-5; a possible D gene is TRBD2 (5 bases). Trimming removed 3 bases at V and 3 bases at J, with 14 bases between. Germline values: CDR1 MNHNY, CDR2 SVGAGI (reference sequence). The CDR3 has 15 amino acids. As DNA, the CDR3 is TGTGCCAGCAGTTATTCGAGACTAAGTAAAGAGACCCAGTACTTC. Its protein product is CASSYSRLSKETQYF.

The V and J genes are TRBV20-1 and TRBJ2-1, with 9 bases matching TRBD1. The V segment lost 1 base and the J segment 4 bases; nucleotides outside the gene matches: 5. The germline V gene encodes CDR1 DFQATT and CDR2 SNEGSKA (reference sequence). The CDR3 runs to 15 residues. CDR3: CSARAGTGSYNEQFF. The CDR3, as DNA: TGCAGTGCTAGAGCCGGGACAGGGTCTTACAATGAGCAGTTCTTC.

This sequence joins TRBV27 and TRBJ2-7; D unresolved. There are 16 residues in the CDR3. The V gene lost 5 bases and the J gene lost 8 bases, with 25 bases spanning the gap. Germline values: CDR1 MNHEY, CDR2 SMNVEV (reference sequence). CDR3 protein: CASSANTPSDRSKQYF. CDR3 nucleotide sequence: TGTGCCAGCAGTGCCAATACCCCTTCAGACCGGTCGAAGCAGTACTTC.

The chain is built from TRBV20-1 and TRBJ2-1; perhaps D is TRBD1 or TRBD2 (5 bases each). Germline V gives CDR1 DFQATT, CDR2 SNEGSKA (reference sequence). Trimming stripped 5 bases from V and 9 bases from J, with 11 bases between. The CDR3 extends over 11 amino acids. The CDR3 region is CSAVTEGEQFF. The CDR3, as DNA: TGCAGTGCTGTGACAGAGGGTGAGCAGTTCTTC.

The table lists this clonotype with a few counts. The gene calls are TRBV4-3 and TRBJ2-1; TRBD2 is a possible D gene (6 bases). V lost 0 bases to trimming and J lost 9 bases, with 15 bases between them. The CDR3 length is 15 residues. Germline CDR1 reads LGHNA; CDR2 reads YSLEER. CDR3 sequence: CASSQDPGAGSEQFF. In DNA, the CDR3 is TGCGCCAGCAGCCAAGATCCGGGAGCAGGAAGTGAGCAGTTCTTC.

Only a few counts were recorded for this clonotype. The chain carries TRBV20-1 and TRBJ1-4; D unclear. CDR1 is DFQATT and CDR2 is SNEGSKA in the germline V gene (reference sequence). The CDR3 is 11 residues long. Trimming left V 5 bases short and J 8 bases short, with 9 bases between. CDR3 residues: CSAPLGEKLFF. CDR3 bases: TGCAGTGCTCCTTTGGGAGAAAAACTGTTTTTT.

The chain recombines TRBV20-1 with TRBJ1-1, with D hard to call. Trimming removed 6 bases at V and 7 bases at J, with 15 bases between. This CDR3 spans 12 amino acids. The germline V gene has CDR1 DFQATT and CDR2 SNEGSKA (reference sequence). The CDR3 DNA sequence: TGCAGTGCCCTCGGCTGGGGAGGTGAAGCTTTCTTT. Its protein product is CSALGWGGEAFF.

The chain employs TRBV4-3 and TRBJ2-5; 7 bases fit TRBD2. Germline V gene sequence: CDR1 LGHNA, CDR2 YSLEER. The CDR3 totals 13 residues. Germline trimming cut 1 base from V and 7 bases from J; bases unmatched to any gene: 3. The CDR3, as DNA: TGCGCCAGCAGCCAAGGACTAGCCCCGACCCAGTACTTC. Amino acid sequence: CASSQGLAPTQYF.